The clone carrying this T cell receptor (beta chain) was seen a few times. Its antigen is as yet unknown. TCRdb reprocessed the 5' RACE reads with MiXCR, giving one entry per CDR3 protein. The sample lists over 500,000 distinct CDR3 sequences, around a sixth occurring once. J gave up 5 bases and V 4 bases, and 9 bases lay outside the gene matches. CDR3 length: 15 residues. Germline assignment: CDR1 LNHNV and CDR2 YYDKDF (reference sequence). This entry belongs to a study of T-cell memory formation after mild COVID-19. For the study at large: Clusters of TCRs were largely donor specific. Overall study findings and caveats: Researchers found some responding clones in pre-infection memory, a sign that cross-reactive memory joined.

This TCR was sampled from an adult woman who had mild COVID-19 (a few samples of this study predate the infection). Cell type and time point are not known. The chain recombines TRBV15 with TRBJ1-1; 8 bases agree with TRBD1. Sequenced material: PBMCs or a T cell subset sorted from them (not recorded which). The CDR3 reads CATSTRDRSPTEAFF. The CDR3 DNA follows: TGTGCCACCAGCACCCGGGACAGGTCGCCAACTGAAGCTTTCTTT.